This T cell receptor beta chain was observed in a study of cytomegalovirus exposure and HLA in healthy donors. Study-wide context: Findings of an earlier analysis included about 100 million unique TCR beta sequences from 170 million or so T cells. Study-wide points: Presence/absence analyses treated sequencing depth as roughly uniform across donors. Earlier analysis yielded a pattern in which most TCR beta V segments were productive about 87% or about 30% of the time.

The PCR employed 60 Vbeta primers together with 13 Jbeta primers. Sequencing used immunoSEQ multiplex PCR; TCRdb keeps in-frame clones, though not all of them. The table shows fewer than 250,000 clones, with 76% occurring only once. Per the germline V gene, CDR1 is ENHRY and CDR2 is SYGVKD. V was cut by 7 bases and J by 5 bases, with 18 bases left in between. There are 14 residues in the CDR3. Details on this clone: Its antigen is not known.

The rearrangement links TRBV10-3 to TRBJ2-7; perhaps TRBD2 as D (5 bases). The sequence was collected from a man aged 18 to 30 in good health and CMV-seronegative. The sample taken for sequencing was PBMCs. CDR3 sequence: CAINPGRRANEQYF. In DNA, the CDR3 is TGTGCCATCAATCCCGGACGGCGGGCCAACGAGCAGTACTTC.